The entry that follows covers one TCR beta chain sequence. There is no known antigen for this receptor. Base qualities are not recorded, but no much larger clone differs from it by a single base. To prepare the library, multiplex PCR was applied. The sequencing machine was an Illumina HiSeq 4000. To build TCR beta libraries, CDR3 regions were amplified by Arm-PCR using iRepertoire HTBI primers. Before sequencing, the PCR products underwent gel purification. Turning to the authors' computational methods: Gene usage analysis of CDR3 amino acid clonotypes relied on the roughly 58 TRBV and about 15 TRBJ segments identified across samples. COPE and FqMerger were used to merge filtered high-quality paired reads into contigs. Contigs were aligned with BLAST to IMGT TRBV, TRBD and TRBJ reference genes, and CDR3 was defined per IMGT. Any clonotype with a frequency above 0.1% was counted as a highly expanded clone. Shannon entropy served as the measure of repertoire diversity, while the Gini coefficient captured V-J evenness. Clonotypes shared by more than one individual were considered public. TCRdb reran the public reads through fastp at Q25 and MiXCR, keeping productive beta chains. A single entry per CDR3 protein holds the most common genes and DNA from its merged rows. None of the V and J calls come from the authors' own analysis; TCRdb made them. In this sample the table shows approximately 400,000 distinct CDR3 sequences, approximately 15% of which occur a single time. Of the sample, around 15% is held by the ten largest clones.

Sequences ENHRY (CDR1) and SYGVKD (CDR2) are obtained from the germline V gene. The V end gives up 2 bases and the J end 13 bases, leaving 4 bases in the junction not matched to a gene. From cysteine to phenylalanine, the CDR3 is 12 amino acids long. Only the CDR3 portion is preserved as DNA: 36 bases, with reading frame beginning at the first base. These data are taken from a study of regulatory T cells in long-lasting Graves disease (dated by TCRdb to about 2021). About the full investigation: Antithyroid drugs had been taken for less than 3 months by newly diagnosed Graves' disease patients. A total of roughly 35 samples underwent TCR sequencing: approximately 13 from persistent and approximately 20 from newly diagnosed Graves' disease patients. The study was registered as a clinical trial and conducted in China. This study used TCR sequencing and RNA sequencing of peripheral blood to compare persistent Graves' disease patients against newly diagnosed Graves' disease patients. The study at large found these results: Patients with persistent disease shared more public clonotypes (about 2,700) than newly diagnosed patients did (around 980). Only peripheral blood was studied, because thyroid tissue, the primary lesion, was inaccessible. Compared with newly diagnosed patients, patients with persistent Graves' disease had lower TCR Shannon entropy and fewer highly expanded clones, which suggests clonal expansion. The authors noted that the small sample size was a limitation that may lower accuracy. Preferential use of TRBV28, TRBJ1-2 and TRBJ2-5 was observed in persistent disease, whereas TRBV20-1 and TRBJ2-1 were favored in newly diagnosed disease. Sequencing and analysis were restricted to the TCR beta chain.

The sample's time point label, decoded: newly diagnosed GD, antithyroid drugs for less than 3 months. For both TCR sequencing and RNA sequencing, RNA was extracted from PBMCs in TRIzol. The diagnosis of Graves' disease was made according to American Thyroid Association guidelines. The patients came from an endocrinology department in Xi'an, China. Each patient gave 9 to 10 milliliters of peripheral blood, collected in an EDTA anticoagulant tube. Ficoll Paque Plus density gradient separation was used to isolate PBMCs, and no further T cell sorting was performed. An Agilent 2100 Bioanalyzer and agarose gel were used to check RNA quality, and a NanoDrop 2000 was used to measure RNA concentration. This sample was shared with a second study, whose subject was T cells in Graves' hyperthyroidism and ophthalmopathy. Drawing on the second study: Stable Graves' hyperthyroidism was defined as the absence of progression to ophthalmopathy over 18 months of follow-up. The hyperthyroidism patients were between 18 and 65 years old and newly diagnosed, with a disease duration of less than 2 months. Exclusion was applied to patients with uncontrolled infections, other autoimmune diseases, pregnancy or lactation. Diagnoses were established on the basis of clinical symptoms, serum thyroxine and TRAb, thyroid ultrasound, and orbital computed tomography. A first-round RT-PCR of the TCR CDR3 used the HTBI primer set with the Qiagen OneStep RT-PCR kit. Most expanded thyroid clonotypes (frequency above 0.001) were also detected in blood, a finding suggesting that blood repertoires may reflect thyroid immune responses. In cross-validation, a model built on a 13 V-J signature told ophthalmopathy apart from stable hyperthyroidism with under 90% sensitivity and about 81% specificity, and in testing the same model reached 80%/75%. During validation, the model predicted progression to ophthalmopathy a median of approximately 6.5 months ahead of onset, with roughly 65% sensitivity and 72% to 80% specificity. To identify TCR V-J signatures that set the groups apart, the researchers used a discovery cohort of 90 to 100 patients, made up of 43 with Graves' ophthalmopathy and 57 with stable Graves' hyperthyroidism. Prospective prediction of ophthalmopathy was tested in an independent validation cohort of 18 to 20 hyperthyroidism patients and 17 patients who later progressed to ophthalmopathy. For training and testing, the 100 or so patients in the discovery cohort were randomly divided in a 7:3 ratio. In addition, the study compared T-cell repertoires in thyroid tissue and in blood from about six Graves' hyperthyroidism patients. After blood sampling, hyperthyroidism patients were treated with methimazole at a starting dose of 30 mg daily, and ophthalmopathy patients were treated with high-dose intravenous methylprednisolone. A second multiplex PCR round built the libraries, followed by size selection and purification. The libraries were sequenced on an Illumina HiSeq2000 using paired-end 100 bp reads. SOAPnuke was used to process the raw data, removing reads that contained adapters or uncalled bases, had a mean Phred below 15, or lacked an exact match to the constant primer or identifier. High-quality paired reads were merged with COPE v1.2.5, and unique nucleotide sequences were defined as clonotypes. MiTCR v1.1 was used to align clonotypes to the IMGT TRBV, TRBD and TRBJ reference segments. The analysis included only V-J combinations with a frequency above 0.0001, which together covered about 99% of the repertoires. The TCS score was defined as the ratio of F50 (clonal expansion) to E x V (chaos), calculated using BLOSUM62-based TCRdist between CDR3 peptides within each V-J. Welch's t-statistics and random forest reduced around 520 V-J features to 13, which were used in a naive Bayes classifier (R e1071). No statistical method was used to fix the sample size in advance, and group allocation was not hidden from the investigators. The paper describes TCR Vbeta CDR3 sequencing of roughly 130 peripheral blood samples, made up of roughly 45 ophthalmopathy patients, over 70 hyperthyroidism patients and about 17 progressor patients.

This receptor chain uses TRBV10-3 and TRBJ1-4, and 7 bases in between align with TRBD1. This clonotype was sampled from a woman aged 25 to 39 with Graves disease. Donor details come from another sample of the same person, matched by shared clones. Sample: peripheral blood mononuclear cells (PBMCs), taken at new diagnosis, from a patient treated with antithyroid drugs. In nucleotide form, the sequence is TGTGCCATCAGTGAGGGGACAGACGGACTGTTTTTT. It translates to CAISEGTDGLFF.